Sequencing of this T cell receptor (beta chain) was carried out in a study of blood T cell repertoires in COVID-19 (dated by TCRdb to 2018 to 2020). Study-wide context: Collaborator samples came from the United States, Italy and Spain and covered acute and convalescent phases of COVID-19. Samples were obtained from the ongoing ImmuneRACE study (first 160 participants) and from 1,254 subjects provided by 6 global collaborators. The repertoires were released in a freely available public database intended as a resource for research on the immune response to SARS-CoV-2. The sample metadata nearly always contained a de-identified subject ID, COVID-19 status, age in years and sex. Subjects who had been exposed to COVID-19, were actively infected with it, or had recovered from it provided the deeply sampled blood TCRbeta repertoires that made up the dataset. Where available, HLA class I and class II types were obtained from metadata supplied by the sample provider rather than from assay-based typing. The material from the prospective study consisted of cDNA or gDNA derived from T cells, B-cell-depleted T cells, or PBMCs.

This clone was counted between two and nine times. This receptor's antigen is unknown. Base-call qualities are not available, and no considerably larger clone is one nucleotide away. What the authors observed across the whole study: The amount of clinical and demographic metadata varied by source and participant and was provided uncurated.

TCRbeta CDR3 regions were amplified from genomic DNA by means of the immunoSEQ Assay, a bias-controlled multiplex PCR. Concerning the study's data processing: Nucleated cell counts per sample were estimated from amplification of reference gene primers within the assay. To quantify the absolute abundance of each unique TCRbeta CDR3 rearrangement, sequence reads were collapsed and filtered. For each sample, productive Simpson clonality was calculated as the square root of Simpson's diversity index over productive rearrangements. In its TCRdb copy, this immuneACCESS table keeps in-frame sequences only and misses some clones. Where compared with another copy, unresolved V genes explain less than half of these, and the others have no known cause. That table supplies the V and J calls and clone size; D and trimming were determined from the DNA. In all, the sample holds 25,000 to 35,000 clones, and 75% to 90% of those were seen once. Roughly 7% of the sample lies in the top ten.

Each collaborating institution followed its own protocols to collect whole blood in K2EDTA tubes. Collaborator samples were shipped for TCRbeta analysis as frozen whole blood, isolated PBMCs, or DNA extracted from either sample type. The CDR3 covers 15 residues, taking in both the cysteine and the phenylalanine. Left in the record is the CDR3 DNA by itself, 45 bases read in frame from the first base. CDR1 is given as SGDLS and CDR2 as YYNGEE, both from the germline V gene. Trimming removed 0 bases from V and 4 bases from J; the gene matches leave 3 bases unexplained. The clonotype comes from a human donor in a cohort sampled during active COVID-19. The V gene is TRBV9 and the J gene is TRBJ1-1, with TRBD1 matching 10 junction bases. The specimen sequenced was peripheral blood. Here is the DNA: TGTGCCAGCAGCGTAGGGTGGGACAGGGGCACTGAAGCTTTCTTT. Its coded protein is CASSVGWDRGTEAFF. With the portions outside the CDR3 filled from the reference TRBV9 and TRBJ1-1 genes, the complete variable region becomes DSGVTQTPKHLITATGQRVTLRCSPRSGDLSVYWYQQSLDQGLQFLIQYYNGEERAKGNILERFSAQQFPDLHSELNLSSLELGDSALYFCASSVGWDRGTEAFFGQGTRLTVV.